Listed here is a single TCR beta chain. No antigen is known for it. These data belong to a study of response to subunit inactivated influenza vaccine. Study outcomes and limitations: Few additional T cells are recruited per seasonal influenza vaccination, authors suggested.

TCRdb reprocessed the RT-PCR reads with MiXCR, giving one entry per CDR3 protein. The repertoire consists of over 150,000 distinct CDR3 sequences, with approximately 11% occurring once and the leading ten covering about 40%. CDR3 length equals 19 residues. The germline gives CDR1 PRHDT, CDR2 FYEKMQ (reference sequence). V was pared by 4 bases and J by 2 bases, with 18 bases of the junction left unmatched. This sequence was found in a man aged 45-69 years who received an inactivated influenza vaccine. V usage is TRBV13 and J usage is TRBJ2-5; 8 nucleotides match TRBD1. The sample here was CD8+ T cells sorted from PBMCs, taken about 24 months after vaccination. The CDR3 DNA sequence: TGTGCCAGCAGCTACACCGGCCAGGGGGCGTGGTCAGGTCAAGAGACCCAGTACTTC. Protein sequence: CASSYTGQGAWSGQETQYF.